Below, one T cell receptor (beta chain) is given with its context. Its binding antigen is unknown. No much larger clone is present one base from it, and per-base qualities are unavailable. In the germline V gene, CDR1 corresponds to SGHAT and CDR2 to FQNNGV. From the cysteine up to the phenylalanine, the CDR3 has a length of 13 residues. The kept DNA is CDR3 alone, 39 bases in frame from the first base. V sheds 5 bases and J sheds 5 bases, leaving 10 bases between their ends. Enrolling through a virtual design, the prospective study's participants ranged in age from roughly 18 to 100 years and lived across about two dozen United States geographic areas. In the prospective study, participants were assigned to cohorts based on the clinical history participants reported in a screening survey and a study questionnaire. Each participant in the prospective study had whole blood, serum and a nasopharyngeal or oropharyngeal swab collected by mobile phlebotomists. Participants in the prospective study had the option to provide additional blood draws and questionnaires over an approximately 2-month period. Before DNA extraction, blood samples from the prospective study were shipped at room temperature or frozen.

TCRbeta CDR3 regions were amplified from genomic DNA using the immunoSEQ Assay, a bias-controlled multiplex PCR. In the paper's pipeline: The number of nucleated cells in each sample was estimated by amplification of reference gene primers within the assay. To quantify the absolute abundance of each unique TCRbeta CDR3 rearrangement, sequence reads were collapsed and filtered. For each sample, productive Simpson clonality was calculated as the square root of Simpson's diversity index over productive rearrangements. In TCRdb, the immuneACCESS table is reduced to in-frame sequences with V and J assigned. These tables do not hold every clone; where another copy was compared, an unresolved V gene accounts for under half, and the others remain unexplained. D and trimming come from the DNA, and the V and J calls and clone size come from that table. The sample profile shows a few hundred thousand clones; roughly 89% of them were found once. Approximately 4% of the sample goes to the ten largest clones.

This sample was included in a study of blood T cell repertoires in COVID-19 (dated by TCRdb to the early 2020s). With respect to the entire study: The collaborator samples originated in the United States, Italy and Spain and spanned the acute and convalescent phases of COVID-19. Sample metadata almost always included a de-identified subject ID, COVID-19 status, age in years and sex. HLA class I and class II types, where available, came from metadata supplied by the sample provider rather than from assay-based typing. The repertoires were released in a freely available public database intended as a resource for research on the immune response to SARS-CoV-2. The material from the prospective study consisted of cDNA or gDNA derived from T cells, B-cell-depleted T cells, or PBMCs. Samples came from the ongoing ImmuneRACE study (first 160 participants) plus 1,254 subjects from 6 global collaborators. Subjects who had been exposed to COVID-19, were actively infected with it, or had recovered from it provided the deeply sampled blood TCRbeta repertoires that made up the dataset.

General conclusions and limits of the study: The amount of clinical and demographic metadata varied by source and participant and was provided uncurated.

The sequenced material came from PBMCs or T cells enriched from blood (not recorded which). The V gene is TRBV11-2 and the J gene is TRBJ1-5, with the D gene not confidently named. This clonotype originated in a young woman with acute COVID-19. The DNA sequence follows: TGTGCCAGCAGCCCCTCACCGGATCAGCCCCAGCATTTT. Its protein is CASSPSPDQPQHF.